This T cell receptor (beta chain) was sequenced for a study of cytomegalovirus exposure and HLA in healthy donors. Overall study: According to later analysis, the same platform produced the approximately 120 validation and several hundred first-cohort repertoires.

V lost 6 bases and J lost 0, with 15 bases in between. CDR1 is MDHEN, CDR2 SYDVKM, per germline. This CDR3 is 15 amino acids long. As for this clone: Its target is unknown.

Clones were sequenced by immunoSEQ multiplex PCR, and TCRdb holds only the in-frame ones, with some missing. The sample has roughly 330,000 clones; about nine tenths are singletons. Overall study findings and caveats: According to a later analysis, TCR clusters from the first cohort tended to co-occur in the 100 to 150 validation repertoires. According to reports, the classifier identified cytomegalovirus status with high specificity and sensitivity. In vitro data verified a few CMV-associated chains as specific for CMV antigens.

The source is a young woman in good health and CMV-seropositive. The rearrangement joins TRBV28 to TRBJ2-7; D might be TRBD1 (6 bases). Sequenced sample: PBMCs. CDR3: CASSSGQPSSYEQYF. The CDR3 DNA reads as TGTGCCAGCAGCTCCGGACAGCCAAGCTCCTACGAGCAGTACTTC.